Below are 11 T cell receptor beta chains sequenced from a single sample in a study of blood T cell repertoires in COVID-19 (dated by TCRdb to 2020 to 2022). Libraries were constructed by the immunoSEQ multiplex PCR assay. TCRdb took this table from immuneACCESS and kept in-frame rearrangements with V and J called. Such tables lack part of the clones; where checked against another copy, unresolved V genes explain under half of the gap, and the rest is unexplained. For this sample the table gives 290,000 or so clones, of which 65% to 90% were detected only once. The ten largest clones add up to 5.1% of the sample. Material for sequencing was peripheral blood. All receptors derive from a man between 50 and 59 years old with active or convalescent COVID-19.

This chain connects TRBV27 to TRBJ2-7; D not certain. The CDR3 length is 12 residues. CDR1 and CDR2 (germline): MNHEY, SMNVEV (reference sequence). Trimming took 6 bases from V and 2 from J, leaving 8 bases between them. In DNA form, the CDR3 reads TGTGCCAGCAGCCGCGGCCCCTACGAGCAGTACTTC. Translating it yields CASSRGPYEQYF.

The V call is TRBV6-1, the J call TRBJ1-4, with 8 bases matching TRBD1. The CDR3 spans 14 residues. J gave up 11 bases and V 1 base, and 6 bases lay outside the gene matches. The germline V gene encodes CDR1 MNHNS and CDR2 SASEGT. CDR3 region: CASSEGTGSAKLFF. CDR3 bases: TGTGCCAGCAGTGAAGGGACAGGGAGTGCCAAACTGTTTTTT.

V usage is TRBV18 and J usage is TRBJ2-1; 8 nucleotides agree with TRBD1. The J segment lost 3 bases and the V segment lost 4 bases, leaving 8 bases of the junction unmatched. This CDR3 is 16 amino acids long. Germline-derived CDR1 and CDR2 are KGHSH and LQKENI. CDR3 loop: CASSQIQGAGYNEQFF. The CDR3 nucleotides read TGTGCCAGCTCACAAATCCAGGGGGCCGGCTACAATGAGCAGTTCTTC.

V and J are TRBV5-6 and TRBJ1-1, with 10 bases aligning to TRBD1. CDR1 is SGHDT, CDR2 YYEEEE, per germline. Losses at the gene ends were 4 bases for V and 8 bases for J; bases not matched to a gene: 17. CDR3 size: 17 residues. This CDR3 reads CASSHPSAGTGAGEAFF. The CDR3 nucleotides read TGTGCCAGCAGCCACCCAAGCGCCGGGACAGGGGCCGGCGAAGCTTTCTTT.

The chain combines TRBV5-1 with TRBJ2-2; 8 nucleotides match TRBD2. The CDR3 is 15 amino acids. Germline loops: CDR1 SGHRS, CDR2 YFSETQ. J gave up 7 bases and V 4 bases, and 9 bases lay outside the gene matches. CDR3 DNA sequence: TGCGCCAGCAGCCCCCATCCCCGGGGGGGCGGGGAGCTGTTTTTT. It yields the protein CASSPHPRGGGELFF.

This rearrangement joins TRBV5-1 to TRBJ2-7; D is possibly TRBD1 (6 bases). The germline V gene encodes CDR1 SGHRS and CDR2 YFSETQ. The CDR3 has 15 residues. Deletions cut 3 bases from V and 5 bases from J, with 18 bases between. CDR3 in amino acids: CASSSIDRRADEQYF. The CDR3 region has the DNA TGCGCCAGCAGCTCCATTGACAGGCGAGCTGACGAGCAGTACTTC.

The V and J genes are TRBV30 and TRBJ2-5; 8 nucleotides line up with TRBD1. V lost 3 bases, J lost 2 bases, and 8 bases stayed unmatched. Germline CDR1 reads GTSNPN; CDR2 reads SVGIG (reference sequence). The CDR3 has 15 residues. This chain's CDR3 is CAWSRTGLNQETQYF. CDR3 nucleotides: TGTGCCTGGAGCAGGACAGGGTTGAATCAAGAGACCCAGTACTTC.

The chain has TRBV4-3 and TRBJ2-2; possibly TRBD2 for D (6 bases). This CDR3 has 16 amino acids. V dropped 0 bases and J dropped 6 bases, with 14 bases sitting between them. Germline V lookup: CDR1 LGHNA, CDR2 YSLEER. The CDR3 is CASSQEARRVPGELFF. Written as DNA, the CDR3 is TGCGCCAGCAGCCAAGAGGCCCGGAGGGTCCCCGGGGAGCTGTTTTTT.

The chain recombines TRBV5-1 with TRBJ2-7; unclear D gene. Trimming cost V 0 bases and J 6 bases, with 4 bases left between them. Germline CDR1 SGHRS, CDR2 YFSETQ. The CDR3 is 11 amino acids. This chain's CDR3 is CASSLVGEQYF. DNA for the CDR3: TGCGCCAGCAGCTTGGTCGGCGAGCAGTACTTC.

The V and J genes are TRBV6-2 or TRBV6-3 and TRBJ1-4; the D gene is possibly TRBD1 (5 bases). The germline V gene encodes CDR1 MNHEY and CDR2 SVGEGT. The V end was cut by 4 bases, the J end by 0 bases, with 6 bases between. The CDR3 has 14 residues. DNA of the CDR3: TGTGCCAGCAGTTCGACAGCAACTAATGAAAAACTGTTTTTT. The encoded protein is CASSSTATNEKLFF.

This sequence joins TRBV4-1 and TRBJ2-7; no firm D call. The CDR3 is 13 amino acids. Trimming removed 0 bases at V and 9 bases at J, with 12 bases between. CDR1 and CDR2 from the germline V gene are MGHRA and YSYEKL. In DNA, the CDR3 is TGCGCCAGCAGCCAAGAATTCGGTGGTGGGCAGTACTTC. Its protein product is CASSQEFGGGQYF.